A selection of T cell receptor beta chains follows, all from one sample in a study of radiation and T cells in renal cell carcinoma. Generated by immunoSEQ multiplex PCR, the TCRdb table keeps only in-frame clones and is missing some. The data show some 120,000 clones, roughly 80% seen once. The sequencing here drew on blood, taken from a patient whose treatment included radiotherapy and nephrectomy. These receptors were collected from a woman aged 55-75 years with renal cell carcinoma. Each CDR3 is given with its conserved first and last residue. D genes are given only for firm matches. Not every row has a clone size; where given, it reads once, few, many or a size class.

J gene: TRBJ2-7; V gene: TRBV27; clone size: .; D gene: .; CDR3 DNA: TGTGCCAGCAGTTTTTTAGGTGCCTACGAGCAGTACTTC; CDR3 protein: CASSFLGAYEQYF
J gene: TRBJ2-3; V gene: TRBV27; clone size: .; D gene: TRBD1; CDR3 DNA: TGTGCCAGCAGTCCTGTTAACAGGGGAGCGCAGTATTTT; CDR3 protein: CASSPVNRGAQYF
J gene: TRBJ1-4; V gene: TRBV19; clone size: .; D gene: .; CDR3 DNA: TGTGCCAGCCGGGCAGGGCGTGAAAAACTGTTTTTT; CDR3 protein: CASRAGREKLFF
J gene: TRBJ1-1; V gene: TRBV11-2; clone size: few; D gene: .; CDR3 DNA: TGTGCCACCGTGGACAGAGAAGCTTTCTTT; CDR3 protein: CATVDREAFF
J gene: TRBJ2-5; V gene: TRBV10-3; clone size: .; D gene: .; CDR3 DNA: TGTGCCATCAGTGAGGTGGAGGGGTTTGAGACCCAGTACTTC; CDR3 protein: CAISEVEGFETQYF
J gene: TRBJ2-7; V gene: TRBV2; clone size: .; D gene: .; CDR3 DNA: TGTGCCAGCAGTGGTCAGGGGTACTCCTACGAGCAGTACTTC; CDR3 protein: CASSGQGYSYEQYF
J gene: TRBJ1-2; V gene: TRBV19; clone size: .; D gene: TRBD1; CDR3 DNA: TGTGCCAGTAGGGGACAGGGAGGCGATAGGGACTATGGCTACACCTTC; CDR3 protein: CASRGQGGDRDYGYTF
J gene: TRBJ1-5; V gene: TRBV11-2; clone size: .; D gene: .; CDR3 DNA: TGTGCCAGCAGCTTAGGCGACCGGCAGCCCCAGCATTTT; CDR3 protein: CASSLGDRQPQHF
J gene: TRBJ2-5; V gene: TRBV7-9; clone size: once; D gene: .; CDR3 DNA: TGTGCCAGCAGCTTAGGGAGGCAGGGAGAGACCCAGTACTTC; CDR3 protein: CASSLGRQGETQYF
J gene: TRBJ2-5; V gene: TRBV7-9; clone size: few; D gene: .; CDR3 DNA: TGTGCCAGCAGCTTAGCGTCAGGAGGTCAAGAGACCCAGTACTTC; CDR3 protein: CASSLASGGQETQYF
J gene: TRBJ1-5; V gene: TRBV28; clone size: .; D gene: .; CDR3 DNA: TGTGCCAGCAGTTTGGGGCAGGCTAGCAATCAGCCCCAGCATTTT; CDR3 protein: CASSLGQASNQPQHF
J gene: TRBJ2-5; V gene: TRBV7-6; clone size: .; D gene: TRBD2; CDR3 DNA: TGTGCCAGCAGCTTAGGGAGCGGGAGTAAGAACCAAGAGACCCAGTACTTC; CDR3 protein: CASSLGSGSKNQETQYF
J gene: TRBJ2-1; V gene: TRBV27; clone size: .; D gene: TRBD2; CDR3 DNA: TGTGCCAGCAGCTCTAGCGGGGGGTACGCCTACAATGAGCAGTTCTTC; CDR3 protein: CASSSSGGYAYNEQFF
J gene: TRBJ2-4; V gene: TRBV4-2; clone size: .; D gene: TRBD1; CDR3 DNA: TGTGCCAGCAGCTCCCGGACAGGTCTAGCCAAAAACATTCAGTACTTC; CDR3 protein: CASSSRTGLAKNIQYF
J gene: TRBJ1-5; V gene: TRBV7-6; clone size: .; D gene: .; CDR3 DNA: TGTGCCAGCAGCTTAGTTGGGGGAGCCAATCAGCCCCAGCATTTT; CDR3 protein: CASSLVGGANQPQHF
J gene: TRBJ1-2; V gene: TRBV5-1; clone size: .; D gene: .; CDR3 DNA: TGCGCCAGCAGCTGGGACCGGAGAGATGGCGGCTACACCTTC; CDR3 protein: CASSWDRRDGGYTF
J gene: TRBJ2-7; V gene: TRBV6-1; clone size: .; D gene: TRBD1; CDR3 DNA: TGTGCCAGCAGTCCTAACAGGGGCGCCCACGAGCAGTACTTC; CDR3 protein: CASSPNRGAHEQYF
J gene: TRBJ1-3; V gene: TRBV4-3; clone size: .; D gene: .; CDR3 DNA: TGCGCCAGCAGCCAGAGTGATGGTAGGCCCATATATTTT; CDR3 protein: CASSQSDGRPIYF
J gene: TRBJ2-1; V gene: TRBV7-2; clone size: .; D gene: TRBD2; CDR3 DNA: TGTGCCAGCAGCCCCTATAGCGGGAGCTATGAGCAGTTCTTC; CDR3 protein: CASSPYSGSYEQFF
J gene: TRBJ1-1; V gene: TRBV28; clone size: once; D gene: .; CDR3 DNA: TGTGCCAGCAGCCCGGGACACTGGAACACTGAAGCTTTCTTT; CDR3 protein: CASSPGHWNTEAFF
J gene: TRBJ2-1; V gene: TRBV14; clone size: .; D gene: .; CDR3 DNA: TGTGCCAGCAGCCAAGATCTACCAGGTAGACGCTATGAGCAGTTCTTC; CDR3 protein: CASSQDLPGRRYEQFF
J gene: TRBJ1-1; V gene: TRBV4-1; clone size: few; D gene: .; CDR3 DNA: TGCGCCAGCACCCCTCTGTCGGGGGCGCAGGCTTTCTTT; CDR3 protein: CASTPLSGAQAFF
J gene: TRBJ2-1; V gene: TRBV5-1; clone size: .; D gene: .; CDR3 DNA: TGCGCCAGCAGCTTGGGAGGGCTAGCCGGGAGTGAGCAGTTCTTC; CDR3 protein: CASSLGGLAGSEQFF
J gene: TRBJ1-1; V gene: TRBV2; clone size: few; D gene: .; CDR3 DNA: TGTGCCAGCAGTGTCTCGGGGCTAAACACTGAAGCTTTCTTT; CDR3 protein: CASSVSGLNTEAFF
J gene: TRBJ2-5; V gene: TRBV30; clone size: .; D gene: TRBD2; CDR3 DNA: TGTGCCGCGATCTTGGGGACTAGCCAAGAGACCCAGTACTTC; CDR3 protein: CAAILGTSQETQYF
J gene: TRBJ1-1; V gene: TRBV30; clone size: few; D gene: .; CDR3 DNA: TGTGCCTGCAGGCCGAACACTGAAGCTTTCTTT; CDR3 protein: CACRPNTEAFF
J gene: TRBJ2-7; V gene: TRBV28; clone size: .; D gene: .; CDR3 DNA: TGTGCCAGCAGTTCGACAGCCCCCTACGAGCAGTACTTC; CDR3 protein: CASSSTAPYEQYF
J gene: TRBJ1-1; V gene: TRBV6-1; clone size: .; D gene: .; CDR3 DNA: TGTGCCAGCAGTGAAATCCGGACTGAAGCTTTCTTT; CDR3 protein: CASSEIRTEAFF
J gene: TRBJ1-4; V gene: TRBV19; clone size: few; D gene: .; CDR3 DNA: TGTGCCAGTAGTGGTAGGAGGACAGCGGGTGAAAAACTGTTTTTT; CDR3 protein: CASSGRRTAGEKLFF
J gene: TRBJ2-1; V gene: TRBV19; clone size: .; D gene: .; CDR3 DNA: TGTGCCAGTCGCGAGCCGGGACCACCAGAAAAGCAGTTCTTC; CDR3 protein: CASREPGPPEKQFF
J gene: TRBJ2-3; V gene: TRBV6-5; clone size: once; D gene: TRBD2; CDR3 DNA: TGTGCCAGCAGTCCCCTGAGCGGGGGCGGGAATACGCAGTATTTT; CDR3 protein: CASSPLSGGGNTQYF
J gene: TRBJ2-3; V gene: TRBV29-1; clone size: .; D gene: TRBD2; CDR3 DNA: TGCAGCGTTGAAGATCGGGAAGCGGGGGCTATCACAGATACGCAGTATTTT; CDR3 protein: CSVEDREAGAITDTQYF
J gene: TRBJ1-1; V gene: TRBV4-1; clone size: .; D gene: .; CDR3 DNA: TGCGCCAGCAGCCCAGAGGTGAACCGGGACACTGAAGCTTTCTTT; CDR3 protein: CASSPEVNRDTEAFF
J gene: TRBJ2-6; V gene: TRBV11-2; clone size: .; D gene: TRBD2; CDR3 DNA: TGTGCCAGCAGCCTTTCACTAGCGGGGGGTGCTGGGGCCAACGTCCTGACTTTC; CDR3 protein: CASSLSLAGGAGANVLTF
J gene: TRBJ2-3; V gene: TRBV5-1; clone size: few; D gene: .; CDR3 DNA: TGCGCCAGCAGCTTGGTCGCGTCCGGATCAGATACGCAGTATTTT; CDR3 protein: CASSLVASGSDTQYF
J gene: TRBJ1-6; V gene: TRBV2; clone size: .; D gene: .; CDR3 DNA: TGTGCCAGCAGTGCGGACGACCAGGGTGCATCACCCCTCCACTTT; CDR3 protein: CASSADDQGASPLHF
J gene: TRBJ1-5; V gene: TRBV27; clone size: .; D gene: .; CDR3 DNA: TGTGCCAGCAGTTCCTTTGCCGGTGCCCCCAATCAGCCCCAGCATTTT; CDR3 protein: CASSSFAGAPNQPQHF
J gene: TRBJ2-7; V gene: TRBV5-8; clone size: .; D gene: .; CDR3 DNA: TGTGCCAGCAGCTTTGGTGTCTCCTACGAGCAGTACTTC; CDR3 protein: CASSFGVSYEQYF
J gene: TRBJ1-4; V gene: TRBV28; clone size: .; D gene: .; CDR3 DNA: TGTGCCAGCCGATCTGGTAATGAAAAACTGTTTTTT; CDR3 protein: CASRSGNEKLFF
J gene: TRBJ2-2; V gene: TRBV7-8; clone size: .; D gene: .; CDR3 DNA: TGTGCCAGCAGCTTAGCTGGAAATAGCGGTACCGGGGAGCTGTTTTTT; CDR3 protein: CASSLAGNSGTGELFF
J gene: TRBJ2-3; V gene: TRBV28; clone size: .; D gene: TRBD1; CDR3 DNA: TGTGCCAGCAGTTTATCCGTAGACAGGGTCATGAATACGCAGTATTTT; CDR3 protein: CASSLSVDRVMNTQYF
J gene: TRBJ2-3; V gene: TRBV9; clone size: .; D gene: TRBD2; CDR3 DNA: TGTGCCAGCAGCGACCCCGGGACTAGCGGGGGTCGCACAGATACGCAGTATTTT; CDR3 protein: CASSDPGTSGGRTDTQYF
J gene: TRBJ1-3; V gene: TRBV29-1; clone size: .; D gene: .; CDR3 DNA: TGCAGCGTTGGGTCCTCTGGAAACACCATATATTTT; CDR3 protein: CSVGSSGNTIYF
J gene: TRBJ2-1; V gene: TRBV5-1; clone size: .; D gene: .; CDR3 DNA: TGCGCCAGCAGCTTTGCCTCCGGGGGGCGAGGTGAGCAGTTCTTC; CDR3 protein: CASSFASGGRGEQFF
J gene: TRBJ1-5; V gene: TRBV27; clone size: .; D gene: .; CDR3 DNA: TGTGCCAGCAGAATCATGGGGCAGGGGCAGCCCCAGCATTTT; CDR3 protein: CASRIMGQGQPQHF
J gene: TRBJ1-1; V gene: TRBV5-6; clone size: few; D gene: .; CDR3 DNA: TGTGCCAGCAGCTTGGCCAATAAGGGCCGAAACACTGAAGCTTTCTTT; CDR3 protein: CASSLANKGRNTEAFF
J gene: TRBJ2-3; V gene: TRBV7-3; clone size: .; D gene: .; CDR3 DNA: TGTGCCAGCAGCGGCGGAACTGGCCCTAGCACAGATACGCAGTATTTT; CDR3 protein: CASSGGTGPSTDTQYF
J gene: TRBJ1-5; V gene: TRBV27; clone size: .; D gene: .; CDR3 DNA: TGTGCCAGCAGCCCGTGGGGTCAGCCCCAGCATTTT; CDR3 protein: CASSPWGQPQHF
J gene: TRBJ2-3; V gene: TRBV19; clone size: .; D gene: TRBD2; CDR3 DNA: TGTGCCAGTAGTATAGGCGGGGGTGGCACAGATACGCAGTATTTT; CDR3 protein: CASSIGGGGTDTQYF
J gene: TRBJ1-1; V gene: TRBV19; clone size: .; D gene: TRBD1; CDR3 DNA: TGTGCCAGTAGTATAGCCCAGGGGGCGGAGAACACTGAAGCTTTCTTT; CDR3 protein: CASSIAQGAENTEAFF
J gene: TRBJ2-7; V gene: TRBV20-1; clone size: .; D gene: .; CDR3 DNA: TGCAGTGCCCGGACGGGCTTTGGGGAGCTCTTC; CDR3 protein: CSARTGFGELF
J gene: TRBJ1-6; V gene: TRBV11-3; clone size: .; D gene: .; CDR3 DNA: TGTGCCAGCTCCGCGGGGCTAGGATCACCCCTCCACTTT; CDR3 protein: CASSAGLGSPLHF
J gene: TRBJ1-2; V gene: TRBV29-1; clone size: .; D gene: .; CDR3 DNA: TGCAGCGTTGAAGGCCCGGGACGGATCCTCTATGGCTACACCTTC; CDR3 protein: CSVEGPGRILYGYTF
J gene: TRBJ1-4; V gene: TRBV7-9; clone size: .; D gene: .; CDR3 DNA: TGTGCCAGCAGCTTACTCGCTGCAACTAATGAAAAACTGTTTTTT; CDR3 protein: CASSLLAATNEKLFF
J gene: TRBJ1-4; V gene: TRBV4-1; clone size: .; D gene: .; CDR3 DNA: TGCGCCAGCAGCGATAGGGAGCCTGGGTCAGGAAAAGAAAAACTGTTTTTT; CDR3 protein: CASSDREPGSGKEKLFF
J gene: TRBJ2-6; V gene: TRBV27; clone size: .; D gene: .; CDR3 DNA: TGTGCCAGCAGTTCCAAAATCCGGGACACCCTCTCTGGGGCCAACGTCCTGACTTTC; CDR3 protein: CASSSKIRDTLSGANVLTF